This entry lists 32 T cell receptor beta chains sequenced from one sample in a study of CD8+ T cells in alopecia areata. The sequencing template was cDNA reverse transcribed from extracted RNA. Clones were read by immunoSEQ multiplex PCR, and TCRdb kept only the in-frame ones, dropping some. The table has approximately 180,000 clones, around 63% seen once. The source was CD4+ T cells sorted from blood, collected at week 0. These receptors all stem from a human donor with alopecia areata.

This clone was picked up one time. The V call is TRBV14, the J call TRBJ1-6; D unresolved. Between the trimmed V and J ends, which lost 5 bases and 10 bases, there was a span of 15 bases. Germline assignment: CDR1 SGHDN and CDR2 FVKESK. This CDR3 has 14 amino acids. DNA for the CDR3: TGTGCCAGCAGCAATTCCCCTCTGGGCTCACCCCTCCACTTT. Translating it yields CASSNSPLGSPLHF.

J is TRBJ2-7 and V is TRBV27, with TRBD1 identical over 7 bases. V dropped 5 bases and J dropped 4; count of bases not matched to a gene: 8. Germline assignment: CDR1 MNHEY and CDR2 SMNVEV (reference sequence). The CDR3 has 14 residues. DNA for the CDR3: TGTGCCAGCAGTCCCGACAGGGTGCCTTACGAGCAGTACTTC. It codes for CASSPDRVPYEQYF.

The CDR3 coding sequence is TGCAGCGCTACCATGCCCATAGGGATCTGGGGCTACACCTTC. Translated, it gives CSATMPIGIWGYTF. V gene TRBV29-1 combines with J gene TRBJ1-2, with D unresolved. Per the germline V gene, CDR1 is SQVTM and CDR2 is ANQGSEA. Deletions cut 7 bases from V and 8 bases from J, with 23 bases between. There are 14 residues in the CDR3.

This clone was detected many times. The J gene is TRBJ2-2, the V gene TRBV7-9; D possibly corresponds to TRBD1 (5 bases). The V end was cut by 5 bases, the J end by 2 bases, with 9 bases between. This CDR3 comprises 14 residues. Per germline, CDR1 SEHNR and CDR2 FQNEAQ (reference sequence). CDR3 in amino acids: CASSLQANTGELFF. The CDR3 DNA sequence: TGTGCCAGCAGCCTACAGGCTAACACCGGGGAGCTGTTTTTT.

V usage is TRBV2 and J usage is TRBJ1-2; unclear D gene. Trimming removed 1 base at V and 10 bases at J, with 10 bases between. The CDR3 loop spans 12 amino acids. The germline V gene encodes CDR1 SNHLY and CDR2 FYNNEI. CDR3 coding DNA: TGTGCCAGCAGTGAAGGGGGTTCCGACTACACCTTC. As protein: CASSEGGSDYTF.

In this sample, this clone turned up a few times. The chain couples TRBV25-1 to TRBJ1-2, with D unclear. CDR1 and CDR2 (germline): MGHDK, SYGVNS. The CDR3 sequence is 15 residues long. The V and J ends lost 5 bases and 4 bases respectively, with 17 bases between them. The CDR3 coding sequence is TGTGCCAGCAGTCCTAAAGCTGGTAAGGGCTATGGCTACACCTTC. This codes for CASSPKAGKGYGYTF.

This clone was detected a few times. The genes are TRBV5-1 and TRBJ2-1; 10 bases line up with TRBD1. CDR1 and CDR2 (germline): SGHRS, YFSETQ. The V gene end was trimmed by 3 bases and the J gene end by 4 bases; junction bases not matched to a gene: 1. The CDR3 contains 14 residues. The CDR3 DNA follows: TGCGCCAGCAGCTCGGACAGGGGGTACAATGAGCAGTTCTTC. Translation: CASSSDRGYNEQFF.

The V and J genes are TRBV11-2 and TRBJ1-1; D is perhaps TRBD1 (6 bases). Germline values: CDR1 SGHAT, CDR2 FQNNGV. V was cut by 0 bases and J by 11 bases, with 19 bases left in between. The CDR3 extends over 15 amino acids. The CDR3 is CASSLESGGLLVAFF. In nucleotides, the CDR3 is TGTGCCAGCAGCTTAGAATCCGGGGGCCTTCTCGTTGCTTTCTTT.

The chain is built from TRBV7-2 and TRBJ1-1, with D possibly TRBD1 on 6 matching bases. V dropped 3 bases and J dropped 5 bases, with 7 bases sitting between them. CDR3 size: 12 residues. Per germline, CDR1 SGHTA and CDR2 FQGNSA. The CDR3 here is CASSFQGTEAFF. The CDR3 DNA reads TGTGCCAGCAGCTTTCAGGGGACTGAAGCTTTCTTT.

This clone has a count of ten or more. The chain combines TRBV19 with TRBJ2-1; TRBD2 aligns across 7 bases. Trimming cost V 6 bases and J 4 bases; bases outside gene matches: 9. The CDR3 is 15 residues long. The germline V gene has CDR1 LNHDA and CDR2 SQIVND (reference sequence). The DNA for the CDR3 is TGTGCCAGTAGGATGATGGGGGGGTCTTACAATGAGCAGTTCTTC. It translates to CASRMMGGSYNEQFF. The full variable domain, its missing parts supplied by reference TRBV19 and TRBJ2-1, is DGGITQSPKYLFRKEGQNVTLSCEQNLNHDAMYWYRQDPGQGLRLIYYSQIVNDFQKGDIAEGYSVSREKKESFPLTVTSAQKNPTAFYLCASRMMGGSYNEQFFGPGTRLTVL.

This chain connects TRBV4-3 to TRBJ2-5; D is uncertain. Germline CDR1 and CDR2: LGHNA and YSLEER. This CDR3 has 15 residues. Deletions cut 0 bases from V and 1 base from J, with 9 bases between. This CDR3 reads CASSQDRAVQETQYF. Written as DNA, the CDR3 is TGCGCCAGCAGCCAAGATCGGGCAGTCCAAGAGACCCAGTACTTC.

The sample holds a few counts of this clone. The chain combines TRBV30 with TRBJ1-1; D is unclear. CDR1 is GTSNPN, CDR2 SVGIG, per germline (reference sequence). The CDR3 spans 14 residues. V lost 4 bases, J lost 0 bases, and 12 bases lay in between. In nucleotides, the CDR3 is TGTGCCTGGACAAGAGGACTGATGAACACTGAAGCTTTCTTT. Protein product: CAWTRGLMNTEAFF.

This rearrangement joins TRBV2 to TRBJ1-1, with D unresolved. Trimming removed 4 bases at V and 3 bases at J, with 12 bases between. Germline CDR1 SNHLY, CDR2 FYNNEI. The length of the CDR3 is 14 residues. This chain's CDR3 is CASSGAGRYTEAFF. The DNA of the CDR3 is TGTGCCAGCAGTGGGGCAGGAAGGTACACTGAAGCTTTCTTT.

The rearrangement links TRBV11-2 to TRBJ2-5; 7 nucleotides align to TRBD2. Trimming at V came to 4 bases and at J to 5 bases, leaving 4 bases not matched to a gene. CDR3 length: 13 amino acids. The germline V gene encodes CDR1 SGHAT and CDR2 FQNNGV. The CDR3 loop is CASSSHGGETQYF. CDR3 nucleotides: TGTGCCAGCAGCTCCCACGGGGGGGAGACCCAGTACTTC.

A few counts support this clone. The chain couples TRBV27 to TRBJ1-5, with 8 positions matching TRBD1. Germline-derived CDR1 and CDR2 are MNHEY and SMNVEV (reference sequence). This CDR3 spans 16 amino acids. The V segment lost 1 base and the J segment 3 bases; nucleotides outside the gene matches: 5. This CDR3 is CASSLFGQGLNQPQHF. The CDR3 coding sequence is TGTGCCAGCAGTTTATTTGGACAGGGCCTCAATCAGCCCCAGCATTTT.

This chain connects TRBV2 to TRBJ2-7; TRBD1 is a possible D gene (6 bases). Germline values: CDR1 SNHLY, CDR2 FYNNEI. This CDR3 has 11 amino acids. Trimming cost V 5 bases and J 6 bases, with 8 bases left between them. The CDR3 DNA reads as TGTGCCAGCAGTACAGGGCCCGAGCAGTACTTC. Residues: CASSTGPEQYF.

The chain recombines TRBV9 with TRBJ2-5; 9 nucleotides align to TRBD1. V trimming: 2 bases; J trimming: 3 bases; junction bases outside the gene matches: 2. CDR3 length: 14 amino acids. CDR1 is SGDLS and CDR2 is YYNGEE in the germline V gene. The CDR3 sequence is CASSVRDREETQYF. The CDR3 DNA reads TGTGCCAGCAGCGTCCGGGACAGGGAAGAGACCCAGTACTTC.

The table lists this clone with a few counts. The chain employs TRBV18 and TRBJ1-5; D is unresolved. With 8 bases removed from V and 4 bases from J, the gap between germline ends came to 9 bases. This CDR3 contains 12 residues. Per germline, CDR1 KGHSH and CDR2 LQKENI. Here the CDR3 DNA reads TGTGCCAGCGGCACCCGGAATCAGCCCCAGCATTTT. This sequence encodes CASGTRNQPQHF.

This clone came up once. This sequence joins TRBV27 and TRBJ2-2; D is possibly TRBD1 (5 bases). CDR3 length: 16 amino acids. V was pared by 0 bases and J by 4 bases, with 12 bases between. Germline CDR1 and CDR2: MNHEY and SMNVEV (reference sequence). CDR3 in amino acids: CASSLSWAGLTGELFF. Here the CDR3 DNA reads TGTGCCAGCAGTTTATCGTGGGCAGGGCTCACCGGGGAGCTGTTTTTT.

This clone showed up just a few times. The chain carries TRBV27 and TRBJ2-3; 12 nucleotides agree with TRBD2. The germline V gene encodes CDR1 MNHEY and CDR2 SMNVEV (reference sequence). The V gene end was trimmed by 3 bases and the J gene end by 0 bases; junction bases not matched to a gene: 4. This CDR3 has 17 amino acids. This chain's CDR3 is CASSLYGLAGSTDTQYF. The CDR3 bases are TGTGCCAGCAGTTTGTACGGACTAGCGGGGAGCACAGATACGCAGTATTTT.

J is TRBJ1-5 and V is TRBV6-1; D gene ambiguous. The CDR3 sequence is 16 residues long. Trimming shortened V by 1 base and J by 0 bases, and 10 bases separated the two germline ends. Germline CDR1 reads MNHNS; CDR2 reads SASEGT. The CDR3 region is CASSEGTIYSNQPQHF. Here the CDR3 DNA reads TGTGCCAGCAGTGAAGGAACAATCTATAGCAATCAGCCCCAGCATTTT.

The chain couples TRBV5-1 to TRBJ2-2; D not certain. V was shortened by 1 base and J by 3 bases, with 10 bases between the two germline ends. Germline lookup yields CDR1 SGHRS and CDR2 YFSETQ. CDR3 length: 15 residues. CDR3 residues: CASSLIGSDTGELFF. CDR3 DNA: TGCGCCAGCAGCTTGATAGGGTCCGACACCGGGGAGCTGTTTTTT.

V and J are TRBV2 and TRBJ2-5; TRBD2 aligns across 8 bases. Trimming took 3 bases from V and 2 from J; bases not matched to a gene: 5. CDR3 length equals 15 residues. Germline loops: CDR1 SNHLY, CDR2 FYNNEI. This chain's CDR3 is CASSDSGTLQETQYF. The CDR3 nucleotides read TGTGCCAGCAGTGATAGCGGGACACTTCAAGAGACCCAGTACTTC.

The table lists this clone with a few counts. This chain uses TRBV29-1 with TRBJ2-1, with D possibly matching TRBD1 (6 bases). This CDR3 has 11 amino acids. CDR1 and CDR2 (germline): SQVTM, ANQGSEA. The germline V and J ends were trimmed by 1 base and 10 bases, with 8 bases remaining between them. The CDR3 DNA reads TGCAGCGTTGAAGTCGGACAGGAGCAGTTCTTC. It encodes CSVEVGQEQFF.

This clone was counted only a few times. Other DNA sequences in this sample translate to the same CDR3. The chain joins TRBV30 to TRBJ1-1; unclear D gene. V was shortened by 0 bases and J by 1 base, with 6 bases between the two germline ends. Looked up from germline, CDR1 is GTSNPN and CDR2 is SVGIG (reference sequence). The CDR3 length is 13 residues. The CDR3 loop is CAWSVQQNTEAFF. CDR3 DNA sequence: TGTGCCTGGAGTGTACAACAGAACACTGAAGCTTTCTTT.

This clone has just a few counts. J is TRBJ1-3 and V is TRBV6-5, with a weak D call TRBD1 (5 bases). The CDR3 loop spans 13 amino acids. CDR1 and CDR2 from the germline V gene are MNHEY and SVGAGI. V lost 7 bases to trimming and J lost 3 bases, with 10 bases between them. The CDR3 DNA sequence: TGTGCCAGCAAGAGGGGCAATGGAAACACCATATATTTT. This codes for CASKRGNGNTIYF.

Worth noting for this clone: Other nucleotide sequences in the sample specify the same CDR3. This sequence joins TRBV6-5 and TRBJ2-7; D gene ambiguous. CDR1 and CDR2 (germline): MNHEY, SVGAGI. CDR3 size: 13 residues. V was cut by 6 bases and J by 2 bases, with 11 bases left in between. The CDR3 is CASRSGYPYEQYF. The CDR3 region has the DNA TGTGCCAGCAGATCTGGGTACCCCTACGAGCAGTACTTC.

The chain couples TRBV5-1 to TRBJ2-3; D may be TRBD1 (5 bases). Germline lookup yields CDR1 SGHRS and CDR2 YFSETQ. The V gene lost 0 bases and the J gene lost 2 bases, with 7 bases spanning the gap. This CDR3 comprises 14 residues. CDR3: CASSLVGHTDTQYF. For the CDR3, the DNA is TGCGCCAGCAGCTTGGTCGGACACACAGATACGCAGTATTTT.

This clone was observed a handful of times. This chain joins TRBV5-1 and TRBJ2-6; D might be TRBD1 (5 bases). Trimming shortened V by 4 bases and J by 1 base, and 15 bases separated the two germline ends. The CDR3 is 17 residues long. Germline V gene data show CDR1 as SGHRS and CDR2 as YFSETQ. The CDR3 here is CASSPQVKGSGANVLTF. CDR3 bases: TGCGCCAGCAGCCCCCAGGTGAAGGGGTCTGGGGCCAACGTCCTGACTTTC.

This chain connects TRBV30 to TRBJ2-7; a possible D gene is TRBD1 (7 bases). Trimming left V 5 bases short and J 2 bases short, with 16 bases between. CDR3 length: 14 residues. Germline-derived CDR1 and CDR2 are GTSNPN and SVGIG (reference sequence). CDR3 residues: CAWSGGRKTYEQYF. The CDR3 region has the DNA TGTGCCTGGTCAGGGGGGCGAAAGACCTACGAGCAGTACTTC.

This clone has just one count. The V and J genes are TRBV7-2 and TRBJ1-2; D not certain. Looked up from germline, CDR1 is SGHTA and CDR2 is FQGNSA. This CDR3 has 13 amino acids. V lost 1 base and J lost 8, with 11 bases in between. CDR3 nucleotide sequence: TGTGCCAGCAGCTTAGGCAGGATTTGGGGCTACACCTTC. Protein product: CASSLGRIWGYTF.

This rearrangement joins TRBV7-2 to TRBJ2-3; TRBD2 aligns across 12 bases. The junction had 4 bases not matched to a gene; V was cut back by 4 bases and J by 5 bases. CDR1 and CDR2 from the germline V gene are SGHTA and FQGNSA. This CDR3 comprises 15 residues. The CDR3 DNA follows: TGTGCCAGCAGCTCGATGACTAGCGGGGGAGATACGCAGTATTTT. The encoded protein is CASSSMTSGGDTQYF.